In this sample, the clone carrying this TCR beta chain turned up once. Method: immunoSEQ multiplex PCR; TCRdb's copy keeps in-frame clones and lacks some. The data contain roughly 140,000 clones, around 82% of them singletons. The record originates from a study of blood T cell repertoires in COVID-19. In the study overall: PBMCs, B-cell-depleted T cells, or T cells were the source of the cDNA or gDNA that made up the material.

The receptor was derived from a human donor in a cohort sampled during active COVID-19. Sequenced sample: peripheral blood.

The CDR3 coding sequence is TGTGCCAGCAGCTTAGGCGACCGGGGGTTATATGGCTACACCTTC. Protein: CASSLGDRGLYGYTF. The rearrangement joins TRBV7-9 to TRBJ1-2; D is possibly TRBD1 (5 bases). Germline lookup yields CDR1 SEHNR and CDR2 FQNEAQ (reference sequence). This CDR3 is 15 amino acids long. Trimming cost V 1 base and J 5 bases, with 14 bases left between them.